This note documents a single T cell receptor beta chain sequence. Its antigen remains unidentified. 13 Jbeta primers and 60 Vbeta primers were used for the PCR. Method: immunoSEQ multiplex PCR; TCRdb's copy keeps in-frame clones and lacks some. The table has approximately 150,000 clones, 70% to 80% seen once. Nominal health characterized the donors when sampled, though unrecorded immune exposures were likely. Per the germline V gene, CDR1 is SGHTA and CDR2 is FQGNSA. V shed 6 bases and J 3 bases; nucleotides not matched to a gene: 9. This CDR3 is 15 amino acids long. These data are taken from a study of cytomegalovirus exposure and HLA in healthy donors. Study-wide findings and caveats: The CMV antigen specificity of a few CMV-associated chains was confirmed through in vitro analysis. According to the study, around 150 TCR beta chains were cytomegalovirus-associated.

The chain links TRBV7-2 to TRBJ2-7; 9 bases match TRBD1. The clonotype originates from a man in his forties in good health and CMV-seronegative. The sequencing sample was made of PBMCs. CDR3 sequence: CASRPDRGALYEQYF. For the CDR3, the DNA is TGTGCCAGCAGACCGGACAGGGGCGCCCTCTACGAGCAGTACTTC.